Each of the 21 T cell receptor beta chains below was sequenced from the same sample in a study of OX40 agonist ivuxolimab in advanced cancers. The protocol was immunoSEQ multiplex PCR, while the TCRdb copy is restricted to in-frame clones and leaves out a portion. The table shows about 69,000 clones, with around four fifths occurring only once. The source material was CD4+ or CD8+ T cells sorted from blood, sampled in a trial of the OX40 agonist ivuxolimab. These receptors were taken from an adult with an advanced solid tumor such as melanoma, head and neck, liver or kidney cancer.

J is TRBJ2-1 and V is TRBV6-1; D may be TRBD1 or TRBD2 (5 bases each). CDR3 size: 12 residues. Trimming removed 6 bases from V and 6 bases from J, with 9 bases in between. CDR1 MNHNS and CDR2 SASEGT come from the germline V gene. CDR3 DNA: TGTGCCAGCAGACCGGGGCCCAATGAGCAGTTCTTC. Its protein is CASRPGPNEQFF.

The chain couples TRBV4-1 to TRBJ1-2; D remains unclear. Germline V gene sequence: CDR1 MGHRA, CDR2 YSYEKL. The CDR3 runs 12 residues. V was shortened by 5 bases and J by 4 bases, with 8 bases between the two germline ends. The DNA of the CDR3 is TGCGCCAGCAGCTTCGGGTTCTATGGCTACACCTTC. Its protein is CASSFGFYGYTF.

V gene TRBV5-1 combines with J gene TRBJ2-1; 8 nucleotides align to TRBD1. This CDR3 is built from 14 residues. The V segment lost 4 bases and the J segment 5 bases; nucleotides outside the gene matches: 5. CDR1 and CDR2 (germline): SGHRS, YFSETQ. CDR3 in amino acids: CASSRTGYNNEQFF. CDR3 in DNA: TGCGCCAGCAGCCGGACAGGGTATAACAATGAGCAGTTCTTC.

The chain joins TRBV5-1 to TRBJ2-2; TRBD2 aligns across 10 bases. The CDR3 is made up of 17 amino acids. The germline CDR1 and CDR2 sequences are SGHRS and YFSETQ. V lost 4 bases and J lost 1; bases outside the gene matches: 7. CDR3 loop: CASSLGLAALNTGELFF. CDR3 coding DNA: TGCGCCAGCAGCCTCGGACTAGCGGCATTGAACACCGGGGAGCTGTTTTTT.

This sequence joins TRBV7-6 and TRBJ1-4, with D possibly TRBD1 on 5 matching bases. Germline CDR1 and CDR2: SGHVS and FNYEAQ. V shed 3 bases and J shed 8 bases, with 13 bases lying between them. The CDR3 is made up of 14 amino acids. As DNA, the CDR3 is TGTGCCAGCAGCTTGAAGGGGAACGGGGAAAAACTGTTTTTT. Residues: CASSLKGNGEKLFF. Supplemented by reference TRBV7-6 and TRBJ1-4, the full variable domain reads GAGVSQSPRYKVTKRGQDVALRCDPISGHVSLYWYRQALGQGPEFLTYFNYEAQQDKSGLPNDRFSAERPEGSISTLTIQRTEQRDSAMYRCASSLKGNGEKLFFGSGTQLSVL.

The chain joins TRBV6-1 to TRBJ2-7; D gene ambiguous. CDR3 length: 11 residues. Germline V CDR1 and CDR2: MNHNS, SASEGT. V was cut by 6 bases and J by 5 bases, with 8 bases left in between. This chain's CDR3 is CASRREDEQYF. CDR3 nucleotides: TGTGCCAGCAGGAGAGAGGACGAGCAGTACTTC.

This clone appeared once. The rearrangement links TRBV4-1 to TRBJ1-2, with D possibly being TRBD1 (6 bases). The CDR3 covers 15 residues. V lost 4 bases to trimming and J lost 3 bases, with 15 bases between them. Germline CDR1 MGHRA, CDR2 YSYEKL. The chain's CDR3 is CASSPIGGNDYGYTF. CDR3 DNA sequence: TGCGCCAGCAGCCCTATAGGGGGAAACGACTATGGCTACACCTTC.

The chain couples TRBV9 to TRBJ2-1; 10 bases map to TRBD2. V was pared by 3 bases and J by 7 bases, with 4 bases of the junction left unmatched. Germline-derived CDR1 and CDR2 are SGDLS and YYNGEE. The CDR3 contains 14 residues. The CDR3 loop is CASSASGSGNEQFF. CDR3 coding DNA: TGTGCCAGCAGCGCTAGCGGGAGTGGTAATGAGCAGTTCTTC. The complete variable domain, with remaining parts taken from reference TRBV9 and TRBJ2-1, reads DSGVTQTPKHLITATGQRVTLRCSPRSGDLSVYWYQQSLDQGLQFLIQYYNGEERAKGNILERFSAQQFPDLHSELNLSSLELGDSALYFCASSASGSGNEQFFGPGTRLTVL.

The chain has TRBV5-8 and TRBJ2-7; perhaps TRBD1 as D (6 bases). The germline V gene encodes CDR1 SGHTS and CDR2 YDEGEE. The CDR3 runs to 15 residues. The V and J ends lost 4 bases and 7 bases respectively, with 21 bases between them. The CDR3, as DNA: TGTGCCAGCAGCCCCTTTCTAACAGGGCCAAGGGAGCAGTACTTC. This sequence encodes CASSPFLTGPREQYF.

In this sample, this clone turned up once. This chain connects TRBV5-6 to TRBJ1-3, with D possibly TRBD1 on 5 matching bases. The CDR3 extends over 14 amino acids. CDR1 SGHDT and CDR2 YYEEEE come from the germline V gene. V dropped 7 bases and J dropped 2 bases, with 13 bases sitting between them. The CDR3: CASRGRAAGNTIYF. In DNA form, the CDR3 reads TGTGCCAGCCGGGGGAGGGCTGCTGGAAACACCATATATTTT. The full variable domain, with the rest looked up from reference TRBV5-6 and TRBJ1-3, is DAGVTQSPTHLIKTRGQQVTLRCSPKSGHDTVSWYQQALGQGPQFIFQYYEEEERQRGNFPDRFSGHQFPNYSSELNVNALLLGDSALYLCASRGRAAGNTIYFGEGSWLTVV.

V gene TRBV10-3 combines with J gene TRBJ1-5; D gene unclear. Trimming stripped 3 bases from V and 4 bases from J, with 4 bases between. The V gene's germline CDR1 is ENHRY and CDR2 SYGVKD. This CDR3 is 12 amino acids long. The CDR3 DNA is TGTGCCATCAGTGACAGGAATCAGCCCCAGCATTTT. Protein: CAISDRNQPQHF.

Written as DNA, the CDR3 is TGTGTCAGAAGCTTAGGGACAGGGCCCTACGAGCAGTACTTC. Its translation: CVRSLGTGPYEQYF. The V and J genes are TRBV7-5 and TRBJ2-7; TRBD1 is taken as the D call from the table, unchecked against the DNA. TRBV7-5 is flagged as a pseudogene. The length of the CDR3 is 14 residues.

This chain uses TRBV5-4 with TRBJ2-1, with TRBD2 matching over 7 bases. J lost 0 bases, V lost 0 bases, and 0 bases had no gene match. Germline CDR1 SGHNT, CDR2 YYREEE (reference sequence). This CDR3 contains 15 residues. The CDR3 reads CASSLGGGSYNEQFF. CDR3 nucleotides: TGTGCCAGCAGCTTGGGGGGGGGCTCCTACAATGAGCAGTTCTTC. Full variable domain (remainder filled in from reference TRBV5-4 and TRBJ2-1): ETGVTQSPTHLIKTRGQQVTLRCSSQSGHNTVSWYQQALGQGPQFIFQYYREEENGRGNFPPRFSGLQFPNYSSELNVNALELDDSALYLCASSLGGGSYNEQFFGPGTRLTVL.

This clone was observed a handful of times. The V gene is TRBV5-1, the J gene TRBJ2-2; D might be TRBD2 (5 bases). This CDR3 contains 15 residues. Germline lookup yields CDR1 SGHRS and CDR2 YFSETQ. The V gene lost 2 bases and the J gene lost 5 bases, with 13 bases spanning the gap. The CDR3 loop is CASSFRTPGTGELFF. As DNA, the CDR3 is TGCGCCAGCAGCTTCAGGACCCCGGGGACCGGGGAGCTGTTTTTT.

J is TRBJ2-5 and V is TRBV13; 9 bases map to TRBD2. Germline V gene data show CDR1 as PRHDT and CDR2 as FYEKMQ (reference sequence). J gave up 9 bases and V 7 bases, and 9 bases lay outside the gene matches. The CDR3 extends over 13 amino acids. The CDR3 loop reads CASTVAGVGAQYF. CDR3 bases: TGTGCCAGCACGGTAGCGGGAGTTGGGGCCCAGTACTTC.

This chain joins TRBV5-4 and TRBJ1-2; possible D gene TRBD1, 6 bases. V lost 0 bases and J 8 bases, leaving 20 bases between the germline ends. This CDR3 contains 16 residues. In germline, CDR1 is SGHNT, CDR2 YYREEE (reference sequence). CDR3 DNA: TGTGCCAGCAGCTTGGGTAGGGCCGGGGGCGGCTACGGCTACACCTTC. It yields the protein CASSLGRAGGGYGYTF. The variable domain in full, completed from reference TRBV5-4 and TRBJ1-2, reads ETGVTQSPTHLIKTRGQQVTLRCSSQSGHNTVSWYQQALGQGPQFIFQYYREEENGRGNFPPRFSGLQFPNYSSELNVNALELDDSALYLCASSLGRAGGGYGYTFGSGTRLTVV.

The chain employs TRBV6-6 and TRBJ1-5, with D unclear. V dropped 2 bases and J dropped 10 bases, with 18 bases sitting between them. This CDR3 is 15 amino acids long. CDR1 MNHNY and CDR2 SVGAGI come from the germline V gene (reference sequence). CDR3 sequence: CASSYERRGLDPQHF. Here the CDR3 DNA reads TGTGCCAGCAGTTACGAGCGGAGAGGGTTGGATCCCCAGCATTTT.

This rearrangement joins TRBV9 to TRBJ2-3; D not resolved. The V end lost 3 bases, the J end lost 2 bases, and 7 bases lay between the germline ends. CDR1 is SGDLS, CDR2 YYNGEE, per germline. The CDR3 extends over 13 amino acids. CDR3 sequence reads: CASSDRVTDTQYF. CDR3 coding DNA: TGTGCCAGCAGCGACCGGGTCACAGATACGCAGTATTTT.

This clone was detected only once. The DNA of the CDR3 is TGCGCCAGCAGCCAAGACGGGACAGGGCCCGCCGGGGAGCTGTTTTTT. Translating gives CASSQDGTGPAGELFF. The chain links TRBV4-1 to TRBJ2-2; 9 bases are a match to TRBD1. This CDR3 has 16 residues. V trimming: 0 bases; J trimming: 6 bases; junction bases outside the gene matches: 5. The germline gives CDR1 MGHRA, CDR2 YSYEKL.

The chain carries TRBV6-1 and TRBJ1-2; the D gene is possibly TRBD1 (5 bases). V was shortened by 4 bases and J by 6 bases, with 18 bases between the two germline ends. The CDR3 runs to 15 residues. Germline V gives CDR1 MNHNS, CDR2 SASEGT. The CDR3 spells CASSVRGRVGDGYTF. The CDR3 bases are TGTGCCAGCAGTGTTAGGGGCAGGGTCGGCGATGGCTACACCTTC.

The chain employs TRBV28 and TRBJ1-2; D is uncertain. From germline, CDR1 is MDHEN and CDR2 SYDVKM. V lost 7 bases to trimming and J lost 3 bases, with 18 bases between them. The CDR3 spans 15 residues. CDR3 amino acids: CASTFGWGMDYGYTF. The CDR3 bases are TGTGCCAGCACCTTTGGGTGGGGAATGGACTATGGCTACACCTTC.